This T cell receptor beta chain was profiled in a study of OX40 agonist ivuxolimab in advanced cancers. To note about this clone: The antigen remains unidentified.

Points from the study as a whole: CD4+ and CD8+ blood T cells expanded clonally by week 6 at 0.1 to 3.0 mg/kg.

Unmatched junction bases numbered 5, after V lost 7 bases and J lost 6 bases. The CDR3 loop spans 13 amino acids. CDR1 is MNHEY and CDR2 is SVGAGI in the germline V gene. Assay used: immunoSEQ multiplex PCR; TCRdb lists only in-frame clones, some missing. The table lists 55,000 to 75,000 clones, about four fifths of them singletons. This sequence originates from an adult with an advanced solid tumor such as melanoma, head and neck, liver or kidney cancer. This chain links TRBV6-5 with TRBJ2-7, with TRBD2 matching over 11 bases. The material was CD4+ or CD8+ T cells sorted from blood, obtained in a trial of the OX40 agonist ivuxolimab. CDR3 in amino acids: CASTGLAGGEQYF. CDR3 coding DNA: TGTGCCAGCACTGGGCTAGCGGGAGGCGAGCAGTACTTC.